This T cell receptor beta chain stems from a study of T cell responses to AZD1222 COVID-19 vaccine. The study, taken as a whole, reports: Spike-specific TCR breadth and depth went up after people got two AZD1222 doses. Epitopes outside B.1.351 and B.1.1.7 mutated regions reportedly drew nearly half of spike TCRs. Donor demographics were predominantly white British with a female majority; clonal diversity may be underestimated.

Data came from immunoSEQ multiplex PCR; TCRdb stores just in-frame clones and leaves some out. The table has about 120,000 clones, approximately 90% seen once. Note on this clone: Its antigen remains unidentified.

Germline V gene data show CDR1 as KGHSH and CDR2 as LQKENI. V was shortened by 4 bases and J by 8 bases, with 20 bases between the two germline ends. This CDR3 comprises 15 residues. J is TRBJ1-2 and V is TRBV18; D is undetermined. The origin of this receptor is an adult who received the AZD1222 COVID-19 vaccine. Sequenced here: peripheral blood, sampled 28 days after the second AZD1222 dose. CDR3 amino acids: CASSLQRTDGEGYTF. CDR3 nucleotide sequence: TGTGCCAGCTCACTCCAACGAACTGACGGGGAGGGCTACACCTTC.